Presented here are 3 T cell receptor beta chains from one specimen sequenced in a study of cytomegalovirus exposure and HLA in healthy donors. The PCR was carried out with 60 Vbeta primers and 13 Jbeta primers. Profiling relied on immunoSEQ multiplex PCR, and the TCRdb table lists in-frame clones only, not all of them. The sample has around 150,000 clones, approximately 77% seen once; the top ten hold approximately 2.1%. The sample was PBMCs. Receptors were obtained from a man aged 45-60 years in good health and CMV-seropositive.

The sample holds a few counts of this clone. The V and J genes are TRBV5-1 and TRBJ1-5; TRBD1 aligns across 10 bases. This CDR3 has 14 amino acids. V lost 4 bases to trimming and J lost 6 bases; unmatched junction nucleotides: 4. Germline V gene sequence: CDR1 SGHRS, CDR2 YFSETQ. The CDR3 coding sequence is TGCGCCAGCAGCCCGACAGGGGGCTTTCAGCCCCAGCATTTT. Translating it yields CASSPTGGFQPQHF.

The V gene is TRBV2, the J gene TRBJ2-7, with D maybe TRBD2 (6 bases). Germline V gene sequence: CDR1 SNHLY, CDR2 FYNNEI. The CDR3 sequence is 13 residues long. Trimming removed 4 bases at V and 3 bases at J, with 10 bases between. This CDR3 reads CASSAGTYYEQYF. Here the CDR3 DNA reads TGTGCCAGCAGTGCCGGGACTTACTACGAGCAGTACTTC.

V and J are TRBV4-2 and TRBJ1-4; 7 bases line up with TRBD1. The CDR3 spans 15 residues. From germline, CDR1 is LGHNA and CDR2 YNFKEQ. Trimming at V came to 4 bases and at J to 5 bases, leaving 7 bases not matched to a gene. The CDR3 DNA is TGTGCCAGCAGCCGATGGACAGGCAGCAATGAAAAACTGTTTTTT. It specifies CASSRWTGSNEKLFF.